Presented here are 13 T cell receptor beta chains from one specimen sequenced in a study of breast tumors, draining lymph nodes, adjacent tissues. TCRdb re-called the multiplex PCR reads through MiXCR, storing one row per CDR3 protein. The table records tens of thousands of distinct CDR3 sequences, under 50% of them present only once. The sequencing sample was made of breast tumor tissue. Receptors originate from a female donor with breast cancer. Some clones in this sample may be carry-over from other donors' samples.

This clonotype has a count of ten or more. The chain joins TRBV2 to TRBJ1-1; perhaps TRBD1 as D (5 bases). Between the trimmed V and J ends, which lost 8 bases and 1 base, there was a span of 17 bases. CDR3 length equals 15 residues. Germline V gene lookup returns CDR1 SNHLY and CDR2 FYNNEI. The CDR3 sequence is CASCRQLSSNTEAFF. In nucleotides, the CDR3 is TGTGCCAGCTGCCGACAGCTTTCTTCGAACACTGAAGCTTTCTTT.

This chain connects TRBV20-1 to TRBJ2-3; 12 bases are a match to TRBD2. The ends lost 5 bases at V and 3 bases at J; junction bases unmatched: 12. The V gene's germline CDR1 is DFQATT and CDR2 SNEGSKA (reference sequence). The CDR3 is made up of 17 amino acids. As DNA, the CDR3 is TGCAGTGCTGACGGGACGACTAGCGGGAGAGGGACAGATACGCAGTATTTT. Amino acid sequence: CSADGTTSGRGTDTQYF.

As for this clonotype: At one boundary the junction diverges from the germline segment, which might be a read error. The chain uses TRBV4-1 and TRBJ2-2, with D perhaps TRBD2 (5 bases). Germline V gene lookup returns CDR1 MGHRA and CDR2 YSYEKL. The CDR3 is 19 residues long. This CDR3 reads CASSQSLGYERSNTGELFF. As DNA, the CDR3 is TGCGCCAGCAGCCAATCGTTGGGGTACGAGCGGTCGAACACTGGGGAGCTGTTTTTT.

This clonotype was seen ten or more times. CDR3: CASSPHTVGTGANVLTF. Written as DNA, the CDR3 is TGTGCCAGCAGCCCTCACACTGTCGGGACTGGGGCCAACGTCCTGACTTTC. V usage is TRBV7-8 and J usage is TRBJ2-6, with D possibly being TRBD2 (5 bases). The germline V and J ends were trimmed by 5 bases and 2 bases, with 16 bases remaining between them. Germline values: CDR1 SGHVS, CDR2 FQNEAQ. The CDR3 totals 17 residues.

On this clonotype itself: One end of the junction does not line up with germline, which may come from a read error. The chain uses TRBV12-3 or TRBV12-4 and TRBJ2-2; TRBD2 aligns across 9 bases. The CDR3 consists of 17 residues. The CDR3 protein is CASTQAGLAMNIGELFF. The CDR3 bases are TGTGCCAGCACCCAGGCGGGACTAGCCATGAACATCGGGGAGCTGTTTTTT.

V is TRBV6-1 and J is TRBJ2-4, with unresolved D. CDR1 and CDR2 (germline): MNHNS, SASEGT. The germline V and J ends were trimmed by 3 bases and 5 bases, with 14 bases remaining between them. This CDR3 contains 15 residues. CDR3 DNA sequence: TGTGCCAGCAGTGAGAATTGGGCAGCTGAAAACATTCAGTACTTC. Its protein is CASSENWAAENIQYF.

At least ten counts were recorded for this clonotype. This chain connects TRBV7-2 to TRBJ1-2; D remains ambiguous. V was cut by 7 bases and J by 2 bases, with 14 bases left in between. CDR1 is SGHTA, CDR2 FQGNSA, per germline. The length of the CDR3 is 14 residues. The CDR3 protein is CASTQRLGNYGYTF. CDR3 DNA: TGTGCCAGCACTCAACGACTGGGAAACTATGGCTACACCTTC.

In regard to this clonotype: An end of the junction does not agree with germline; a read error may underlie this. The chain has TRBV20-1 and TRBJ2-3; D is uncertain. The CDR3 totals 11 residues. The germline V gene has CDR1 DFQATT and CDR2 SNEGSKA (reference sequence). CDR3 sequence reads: CSARHTDAQSF. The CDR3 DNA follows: TGCAGTGCTAGGCATACAGATGCGCAGTCTTTT.

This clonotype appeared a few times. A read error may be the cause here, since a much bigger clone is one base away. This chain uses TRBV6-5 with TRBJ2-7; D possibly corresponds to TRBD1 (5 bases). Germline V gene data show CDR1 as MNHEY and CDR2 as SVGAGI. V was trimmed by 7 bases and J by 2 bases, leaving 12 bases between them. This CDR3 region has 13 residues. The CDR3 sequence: CASILPGTYEQYF. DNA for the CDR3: TGTGCCAGCATCCTCCCAGGGACCTACGAGCAGTACTTC.

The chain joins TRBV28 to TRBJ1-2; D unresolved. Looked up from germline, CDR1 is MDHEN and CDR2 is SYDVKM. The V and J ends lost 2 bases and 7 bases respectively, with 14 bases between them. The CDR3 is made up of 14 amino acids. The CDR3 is CASSLQVSWVGYTF. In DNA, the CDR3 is TGTGCCAGCAGTTTACAGGTTTCCTGGGTTGGCTACACCTTC.

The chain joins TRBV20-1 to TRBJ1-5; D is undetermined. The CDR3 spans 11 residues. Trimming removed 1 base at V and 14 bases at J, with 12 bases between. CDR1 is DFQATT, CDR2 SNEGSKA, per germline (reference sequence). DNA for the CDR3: TGCAGTGCTAGAGGTCGAAAGAATGAGCATTTT. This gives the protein CSARGRKNEHF.

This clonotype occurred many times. The CDR3 nucleotides are TGTGCCAGCAGCTTAGGTCACAGGGGGTCCACAGATACGCAGTATTTT. Translation gives CASSLGHRGSTDTQYF. The chain joins TRBV7-2 to TRBJ2-3; 8 bases agree with TRBD1. V shed 1 base, J shed 2 bases, and the junction held 5 bases outside the gene matches. CDR1 SGHTA and CDR2 FQGNSA come from the germline V gene. There are 16 residues in the CDR3.

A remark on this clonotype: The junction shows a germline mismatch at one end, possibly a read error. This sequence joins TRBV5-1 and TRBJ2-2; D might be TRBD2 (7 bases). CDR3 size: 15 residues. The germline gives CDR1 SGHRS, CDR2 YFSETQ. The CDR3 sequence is CASSLVRDVDRGAVF. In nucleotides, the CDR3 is TGCGCCAGCAGCTTGGTCCGGGACGTAGACCGGGGGGCTGTTTTT.